These 18 T cell receptor beta chains originate from one sample sequenced in a study of molecular identifiers for immune sequencing clone quantification. TCRdb reprocessed the PCR reads with MiXCR, giving one entry per CDR3 protein. The sample lists 250,000 to 400,000 distinct CDR3 sequences, around 21% occurring once. Sequencing was performed on naive CD8+ T cells from blood, with Jurkat cell RNA spiked in. Documented subset: FACS-sorted CD8+CD4-CCR7+CD45RA+ naive T cells. The receptors come from a human donor in good health. Some libraries in this study had Jurkat cell RNA spiked in.

Comments on this clonotype: This likely comes from a read error, as the CDR3 has no conserved phenylalanine or tryptophan at its end. The chain links TRBV12-3 or TRBV12-4 to TRBJ2-3; a possible D gene is TRBD1 (5 bases). This CDR3 region has 13 residues. In DNA form, the CDR3 reads TGTGCCAGCAGTATAGCAGGGACAGATACGCAGTATTTA. Its translation is CASSIAGTDTQYL.

This clonotype has a count of ten or more. V and J are TRBV6-5 and TRBJ2-7, with 12 nucleotides matching TRBD2. J gave up 4 bases and V 5 bases, and 3 bases lay outside the gene matches. The length of the CDR3 is 14 residues. Germline V CDR1 and CDR2: MNHEY, SVGAGI. CDR3 region: CASSDGTSGYEQYF. The CDR3 bases are TGTGCCAGCAGTGACGGGACTAGCGGGTACGAGCAGTACTTC.

The table lists this clonotype with many counts. The chain combines TRBV2 with TRBJ2-7; D uncertain. V shed 0 bases and J shed 0 bases, with 12 bases lying between them. The germline CDR1 and CDR2 sequences are SNHLY and FYNNEI. The length of the CDR3 is 16 residues. Written as DNA, the CDR3 is TGTGCCAGCAGTGAAGCGCTTCGGCGGAGCTCCTACGAGCAGTACTTC. It specifies CASSEALRRSSYEQYF.

This clonotype was found a few times. The chain couples TRBV13 to TRBJ2-6; 9 bases map to TRBD1. This CDR3 comprises 17 residues. Germline V gene sequence: CDR1 PRHDT, CDR2 FYEKMQ (reference sequence). After removal of 4 bases from V and 4 bases from J, the junction contained 8 bases not matched to a gene. The DNA of the CDR3 is TGTGCCAGCAGCTCGACAGGGGGTTATATCGGGGCCAACGTCCTGACTTTC. It is translated as CASSSTGGYIGANVLTF.

This clonotype was counted many times. This chain uses TRBV7-6 with TRBJ1-5; tentative D call: TRBD1 (5 bases). V was cut by 2 bases and J by 4 bases, with 15 bases left in between. There are 16 residues in the CDR3. Germline V gene data show CDR1 as SGHVS and CDR2 as FNYEAQ. The CDR3 nucleotides read TGTGCCAGCAGCTTACCCAAGAACAGGAGTAATCAGCCCCAGCATTTT. Encoded protein: CASSLPKNRSNQPQHF.

Note on this clonotype: A much larger clone sits a single nucleotide away, making a read error possible. This chain joins TRBV6-2 or TRBV6-3 and TRBJ2-7; D ambiguous. The CDR3 spans 13 residues. Germline-derived CDR1 and CDR2 are MNHEY and SVGEGT. The CDR3 bases are TGTGCCAGCAGTACTCACCGGGCCTACAAGCAGTACTTC. This codes for CASSTHRAYKQYF.

Ten or more counts support this clonotype. The rearrangement joins TRBV7-9 to TRBJ2-4; 11 bases fit TRBD1. Germline assignment: CDR1 SEHNR and CDR2 FQNEAQ (reference sequence). The CDR3 is 22 residues long. With V trimmed by 1 base and J by 0 bases, 17 bases remained unmatched. CDR3 sequence reads: CASSLELLRTGGNSRAKNIQYF. In DNA form, the CDR3 reads TGTGCCAGCAGCTTAGAGTTGTTGCGGACAGGGGGCAACTCCAGAGCCAAAAACATTCAGTACTTC. Combining the CDR3 with reference TRBV7-9 and TRBJ2-4 gives the whole variable domain DTGVSQNPRHKITKRGQNVTFRCDPISEHNRLYWYRQTLGQGPEFLTYFQNEAQLEKSRLLSDRFSAERPKGSFSTLEIQRTEQGDSAMYLCASSLELLRTGGNSRAKNIQYFGAGTRLSVL.

This clonotype appeared many times. The J gene is TRBJ2-7, the V gene TRBV20-1; a weak D match, TRBD2 (6 bases). V lost 3 bases and J lost 0, with 15 bases in between. Germline CDR1 is DFQATT and CDR2 is SNEGSKA (reference sequence). The CDR3 contains 15 residues. The DNA for the CDR3 is TGCAGTGCTAGGGGTACGGGGCGGGGCTCCTACGAGCAGTACTTC. It codes for CSARGTGRGSYEQYF.

The chain has TRBV27 and TRBJ2-7; 10 bases line up with TRBD1. The CDR3 spans 15 residues. Per the germline V gene, CDR1 is MNHEY and CDR2 is SMNVEV (reference sequence). After removal of 5 bases from V and 6 bases from J, the junction contained 10 bases not matched to a gene. CDR3 sequence reads: CASSAGTGEGCEQYF. The CDR3 DNA is TGTGCCAGCAGTGCCGGGACAGGGGAAGGGTGCGAGCAGTACTTC.

As for this clonotype: A much larger clone differs from this one at a single base, so this may be a read error. This chain links TRBV7-9 with TRBJ2-1, with D possibly matching TRBD2 (6 bases). Germline CDR1 and CDR2: SEHNR and FQNEAQ (reference sequence). Trimming shortened V by 4 bases and J by 15 bases, and 19 bases separated the two germline ends. There are 13 residues in the CDR3. The CDR3 spells CASSSLEGGKGFF. The CDR3 region has the DNA TGTGCCAGCAGCTCCCTTGAAGGCGGGAAAGGGTTCTTC.

This clonotype was seen ten or more times. The chain combines TRBV4-3 with TRBJ2-5, with D maybe TRBD1 (6 bases). The germline V gene encodes CDR1 LGHNA and CDR2 YSLEER. The CDR3 is made up of 16 amino acids. V was clipped by 0 bases and J by 4 bases, with 15 bases between them. CDR3 DNA sequence: TGCGCCAGCAGCCAAGATCCACCACAGGGCCGAGAGACCCAGTACTTC. Encoded protein: CASSQDPPQGRETQYF.

This clonotype was recorded many times. The rearrangement links TRBV7-9 to TRBJ2-5; tentatively, D is TRBD1 (5 bases). Trimming took 4 bases from V and 5 from J, leaving 17 bases between them. The CDR3 has 15 residues. Germline CDR1 and CDR2: SEHNR and FQNEAQ (reference sequence). Written as DNA, the CDR3 is TGTGCCAGCAGCTCCGGGTCTAGGGGTGAGGAGACCCAGTACTTC. Its translation: CASSSGSRGEETQYF.

Regarding this clonotype: This could be a read error, since a much larger clone is one nucleotide away. The rearrangement uses TRBV28 and TRBJ1-5, with D unresolved. The CDR3 runs to 12 residues. The V end lost 6 bases, the J end lost 4 bases, and 7 bases lay between the germline ends. CDR1 is MDHEN and CDR2 is SYDVKM in the germline V gene. The CDR3 spells CASSPENQPQHF. The CDR3 DNA reads TGTGCCAGCAGCCCAGAGAATCAGCCCCAGCATTTT.

This clonotype has at least ten counts. V usage is TRBV30 and J usage is TRBJ1-2, with no clear D. Trimming removed 2 bases at V and 6 bases at J, with 13 bases between. The CDR3 extends over 13 amino acids. The germline gives CDR1 GTSNPN, CDR2 SVGIG (reference sequence). The CDR3 nucleotides are TGTGCCTGGAGTTTCCGTGAAGGAGATGGCTACACCTTC. It yields the protein CAWSFREGDGYTF.

The sample holds many counts of this clonotype. The chain combines TRBV7-6 with TRBJ2-6; maybe TRBD1 (5 bases). The CDR3 sequence is 14 residues long. From germline, CDR1 is SGHVS and CDR2 FNYEAQ. Trimming took off 5 bases at V and 4 bases at J, with 9 bases between the two ends. The CDR3 coding sequence is TGTGCCAGCAGCCCAGGGATCGGGGCCAACGTCCTGACTTTC. It codes for CASSPGIGANVLTF. Together with reference TRBV7-6 and TRBJ2-6, the CDR3 gives the full variable domain: GAGVSQSPRYKVTKRGQDVALRCDPISGHVSLYWYRQALGQGPEFLTYFNYEAQQDKSGLPNDRFSAERPEGSISTLTIQRTEQRDSAMYRCASSPGIGANVLTFGAGSRLTVL.

This clonotype has ten or more counts. This sequence joins TRBV2 and TRBJ1-1; D not certain. The germline V and J ends were trimmed by 0 bases and 8 bases, with 10 bases remaining between them. The CDR3 runs to 13 residues. CDR1 is SNHLY, CDR2 FYNNEI, per germline. CDR3 DNA: TGTGCCAGCAGTGAAGCGCTCCAAGGAGAAGCTTTCTTT. Translated: CASSEALQGEAFF. Based on the CDR3 plus reference TRBV2 and TRBJ1-1, the full variable domain is EPEVTQTPSHQVTQMGQEVILRCVPISNHLYFYWYRQILGQKVEFLVSFYNNEISEKSEIFDDQFSVERPDGSNFTLKIRSTKLEDSAMYFCASSEALQGEAFFGQGTRLTVV.

As for this clonotype: The junction does not match germline at one end; this may be a read error. This sequence joins TRBV7-6 and TRBJ1-1, with TRBD1 matching 8 bases. Germline V gene lookup returns CDR1 SGHVS and CDR2 FNYEAQ. The CDR3 runs to 16 residues. Here the CDR3 DNA reads TGTGCCAGCAGTTACGGACAGGGAGCAAGGGGCACTGAATCTTTCTTT. This gives the protein CASSYGQGARGTESFF.

Regarding this clonotype: A much larger clone differs by one base, so this may be a read error. The gene calls are TRBV30 and TRBJ1-1, with a tentative D call TRBD1 (5 bases). Germline assignment: CDR1 GTSNPN and CDR2 SVGIG (reference sequence). The CDR3 covers 13 residues. The V end lost 0 bases, the J end lost 10 bases, and 15 bases lay between the germline ends. As DNA, the CDR3 is TGTGCCTGGAGTGTATCCACCGGGAGGGGAGCTTTCTTT. It translates to CAWSVSTGRGAFF.